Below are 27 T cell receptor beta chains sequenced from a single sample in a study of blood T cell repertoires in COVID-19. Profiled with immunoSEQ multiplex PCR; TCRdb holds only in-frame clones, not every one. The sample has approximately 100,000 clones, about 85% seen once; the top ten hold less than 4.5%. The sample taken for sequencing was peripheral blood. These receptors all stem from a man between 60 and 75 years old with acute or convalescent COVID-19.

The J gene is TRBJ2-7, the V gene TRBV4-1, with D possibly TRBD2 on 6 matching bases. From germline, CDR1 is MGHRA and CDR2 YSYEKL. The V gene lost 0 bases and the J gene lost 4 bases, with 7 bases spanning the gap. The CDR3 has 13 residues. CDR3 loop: CASSQDGGYEQYF. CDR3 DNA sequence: TGCGCCAGCAGCCAAGACGGGGGATACGAGCAGTACTTC.

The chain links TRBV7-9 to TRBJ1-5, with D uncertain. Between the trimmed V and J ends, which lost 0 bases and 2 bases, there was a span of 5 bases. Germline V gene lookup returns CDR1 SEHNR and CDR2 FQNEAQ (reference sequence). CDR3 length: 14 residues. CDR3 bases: TGTGCCAGCAGCTTAGCGGGCGGCAATCAGCCCCAGCATTTT. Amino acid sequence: CASSLAGGNQPQHF.

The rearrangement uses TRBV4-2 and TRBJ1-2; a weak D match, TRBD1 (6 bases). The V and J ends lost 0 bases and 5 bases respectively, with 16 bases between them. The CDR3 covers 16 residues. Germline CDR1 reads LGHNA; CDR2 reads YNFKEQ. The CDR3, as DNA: TGTGCCAGCAGCCAAGAAGTGGCGGGGGCTGCGTATGGCTACACCTTC. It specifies CASSQEVAGAAYGYTF.

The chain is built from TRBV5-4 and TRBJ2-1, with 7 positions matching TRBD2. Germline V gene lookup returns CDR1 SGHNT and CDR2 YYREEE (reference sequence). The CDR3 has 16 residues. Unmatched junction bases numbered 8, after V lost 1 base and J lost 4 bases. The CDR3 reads CASSLKAGVLYNEQFF. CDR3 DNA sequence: TGTGCCAGCAGCTTGAAGGCGGGGGTATTGTACAATGAGCAGTTCTTC. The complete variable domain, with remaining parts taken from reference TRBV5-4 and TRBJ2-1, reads ETGVTQSPTHLIKTRGQQVTLRCSSQSGHNTVSWYQQALGQGPQFIFQYYREEENGRGNFPPRFSGLQFPNYSSELNVNALELDDSALYLCASSLKAGVLYNEQFFGPGTRLTVL.

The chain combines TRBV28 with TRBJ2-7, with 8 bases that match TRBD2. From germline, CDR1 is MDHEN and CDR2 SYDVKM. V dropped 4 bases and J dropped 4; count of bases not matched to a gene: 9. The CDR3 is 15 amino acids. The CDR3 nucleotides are TGTGCCAGCAGTTCTACCGGGACTAGACTATACGAGCAGTACTTC. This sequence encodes CASSSTGTRLYEQYF.

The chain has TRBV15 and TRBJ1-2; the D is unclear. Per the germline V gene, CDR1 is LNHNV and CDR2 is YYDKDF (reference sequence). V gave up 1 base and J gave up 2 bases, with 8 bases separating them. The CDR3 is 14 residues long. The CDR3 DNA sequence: TGTGCCACCAGCAGAGTCCCCCAGAACTATGGCTACACCTTC. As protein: CATSRVPQNYGYTF.

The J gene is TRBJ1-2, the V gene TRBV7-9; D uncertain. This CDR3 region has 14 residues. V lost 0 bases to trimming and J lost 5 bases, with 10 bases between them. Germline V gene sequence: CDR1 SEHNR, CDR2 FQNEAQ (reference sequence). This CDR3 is CASSLAVGGYGYTF. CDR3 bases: TGTGCCAGCAGCTTAGCGGTGGGAGGGTATGGCTACACCTTC. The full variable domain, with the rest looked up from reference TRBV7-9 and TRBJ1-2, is DTGVSQNPRHKITKRGQNVTFRCDPISEHNRLYWYRQTLGQGPEFLTYFQNEAQLEKSRLLSDRFSAERPKGSFSTLEIQRTEQGDSAMYLCASSLAVGGYGYTFGSGTRLTVV.

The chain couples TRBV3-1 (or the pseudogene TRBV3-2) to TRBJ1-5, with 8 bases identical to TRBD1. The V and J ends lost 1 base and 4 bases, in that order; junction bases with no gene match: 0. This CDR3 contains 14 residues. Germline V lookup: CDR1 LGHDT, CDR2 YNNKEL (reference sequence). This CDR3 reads CASSQGTGNQPQHF. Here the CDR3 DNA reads TGTGCCAGCAGCCAAGGGACAGGGAATCAGCCCCAGCATTTT.

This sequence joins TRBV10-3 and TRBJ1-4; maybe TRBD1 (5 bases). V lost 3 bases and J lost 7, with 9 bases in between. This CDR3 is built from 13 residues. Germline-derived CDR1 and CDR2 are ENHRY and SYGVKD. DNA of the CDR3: TGTGCCATCAGTGATAAGGGGTTTGAAAAACTGTTTTTT. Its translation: CAISDKGFEKLFF.

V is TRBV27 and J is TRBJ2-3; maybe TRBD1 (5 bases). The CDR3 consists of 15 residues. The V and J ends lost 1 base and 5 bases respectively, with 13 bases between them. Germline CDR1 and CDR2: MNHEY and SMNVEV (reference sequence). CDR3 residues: CASSLFRVSGDTQYF. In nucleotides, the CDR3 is TGTGCCAGCAGTTTATTCAGGGTTTCTGGAGATACGCAGTATTTT.

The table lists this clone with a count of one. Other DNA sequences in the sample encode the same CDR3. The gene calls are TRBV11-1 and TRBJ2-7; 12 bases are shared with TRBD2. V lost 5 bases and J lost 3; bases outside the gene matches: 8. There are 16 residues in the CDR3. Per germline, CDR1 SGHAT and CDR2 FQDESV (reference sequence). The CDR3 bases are TGTGCCAGCAGCCCCAGACTAGCGGGGGAGGTCTACGAGCAGTACTTC. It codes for CASSPRLAGEVYEQYF. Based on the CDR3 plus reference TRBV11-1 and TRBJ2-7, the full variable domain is EAEVAQSPRYKITEKSQAVAFWCDPISGHATLYWYRQILGQGPELLVQFQDESVVDDSQLPKDRFSAERLKGVDSTLKIQPAELGDSAMYLCASSPRLAGEVYEQYFGPGTRLTVT.

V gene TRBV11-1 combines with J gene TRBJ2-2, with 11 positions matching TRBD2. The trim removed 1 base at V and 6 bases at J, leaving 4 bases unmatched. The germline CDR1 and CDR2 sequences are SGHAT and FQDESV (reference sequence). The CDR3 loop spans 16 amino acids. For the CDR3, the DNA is TGTGCCAGCAGCTTAGGACTAGCGGGAACGGCCGGGGAGCTGTTTTTT. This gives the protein CASSLGLAGTAGELFF.

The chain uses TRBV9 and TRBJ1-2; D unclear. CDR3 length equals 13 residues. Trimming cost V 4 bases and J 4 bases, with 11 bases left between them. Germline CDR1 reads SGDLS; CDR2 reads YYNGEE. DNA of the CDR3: TGTGCCAGCAGCCCCCGGGGTGCCTATGGCTACACCTTC. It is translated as CASSPRGAYGYTF.

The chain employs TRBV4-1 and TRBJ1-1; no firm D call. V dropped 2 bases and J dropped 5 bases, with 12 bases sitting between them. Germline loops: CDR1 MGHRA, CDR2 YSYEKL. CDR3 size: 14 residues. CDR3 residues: CASSQPIISTEAFF. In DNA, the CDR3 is TGCGCCAGCAGCCAACCAATAATCAGTACTGAAGCTTTCTTT.

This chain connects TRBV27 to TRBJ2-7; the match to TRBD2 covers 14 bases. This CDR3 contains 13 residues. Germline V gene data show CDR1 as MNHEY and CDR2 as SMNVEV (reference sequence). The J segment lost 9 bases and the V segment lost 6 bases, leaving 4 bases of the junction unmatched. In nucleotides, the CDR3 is TGTGCCAGCAGGACTAGCGGGGGGGCCGGGCAGTACTTC. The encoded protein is CASRTSGGAGQYF.

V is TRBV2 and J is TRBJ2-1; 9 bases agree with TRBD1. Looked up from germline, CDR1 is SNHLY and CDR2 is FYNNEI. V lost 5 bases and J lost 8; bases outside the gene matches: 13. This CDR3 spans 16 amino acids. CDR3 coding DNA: TGTGCCAGCAGTCAAACCCCACGACAGGGGGGAGATGAGCAGTTCTTC. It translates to CASSQTPRQGGDEQFF.

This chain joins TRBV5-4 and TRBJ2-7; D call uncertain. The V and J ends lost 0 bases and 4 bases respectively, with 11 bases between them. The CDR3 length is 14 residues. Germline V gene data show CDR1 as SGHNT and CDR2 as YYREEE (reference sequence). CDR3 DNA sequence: TGTGCCAGCAGCTTGGGAGGAGTCTTTTACGAGCAGTACTTC. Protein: CASSLGGVFYEQYF.

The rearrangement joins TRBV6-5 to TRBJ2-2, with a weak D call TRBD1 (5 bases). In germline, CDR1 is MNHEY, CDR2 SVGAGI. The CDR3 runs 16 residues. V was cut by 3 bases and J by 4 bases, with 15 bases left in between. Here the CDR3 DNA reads TGTGCCAGCAGTTATCGCAGGGATATCAGCACCGGGGAGCTGTTTTTT. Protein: CASSYRRDISTGELFF.

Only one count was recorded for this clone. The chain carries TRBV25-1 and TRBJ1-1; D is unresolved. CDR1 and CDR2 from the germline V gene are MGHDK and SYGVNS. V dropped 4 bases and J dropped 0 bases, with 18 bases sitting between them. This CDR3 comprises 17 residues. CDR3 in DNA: TGTGCCAGCAGTGTTACCGCTGGTACGGGGATGAACACTGAAGCTTTCTTT. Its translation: CASSVTAGTGMNTEAFF.

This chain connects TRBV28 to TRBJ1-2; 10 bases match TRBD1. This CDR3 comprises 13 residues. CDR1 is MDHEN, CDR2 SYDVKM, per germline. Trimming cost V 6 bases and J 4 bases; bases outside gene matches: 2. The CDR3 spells CASRGQGTYGYTF. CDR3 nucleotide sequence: TGTGCCAGCAGGGGACAGGGGACCTATGGCTACACCTTC.

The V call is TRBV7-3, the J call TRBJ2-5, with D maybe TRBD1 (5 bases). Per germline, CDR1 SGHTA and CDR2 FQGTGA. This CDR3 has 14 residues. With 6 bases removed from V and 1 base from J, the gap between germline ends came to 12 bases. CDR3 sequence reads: CASSQQVTQETQYF. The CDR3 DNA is TGTGCCAGCAGTCAACAGGTTACCCAAGAGACCCAGTACTTC.

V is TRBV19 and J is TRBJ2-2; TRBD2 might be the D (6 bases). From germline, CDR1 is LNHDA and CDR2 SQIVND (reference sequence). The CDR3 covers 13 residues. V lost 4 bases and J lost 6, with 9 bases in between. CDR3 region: CASSRRGSGELFF. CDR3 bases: TGTGCCAGTAGTAGGAGGGGTTCCGGGGAGCTGTTTTTT.

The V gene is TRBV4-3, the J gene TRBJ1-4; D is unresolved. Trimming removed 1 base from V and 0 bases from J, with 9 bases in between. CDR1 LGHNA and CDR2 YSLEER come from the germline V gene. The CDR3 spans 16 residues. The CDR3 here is CASSQGPVATNEKLFF. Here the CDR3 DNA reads TGCGCCAGCAGCCAAGGTCCAGTTGCAACTAATGAAAAACTGTTTTTT.

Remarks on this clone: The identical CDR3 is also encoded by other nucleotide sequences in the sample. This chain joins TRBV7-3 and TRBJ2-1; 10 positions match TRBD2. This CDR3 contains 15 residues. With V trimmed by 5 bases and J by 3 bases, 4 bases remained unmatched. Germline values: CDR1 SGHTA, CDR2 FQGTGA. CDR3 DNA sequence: TGTGCCAGCAGCCCAAGGACTAGCGGCTACAATGAGCAGTTCTTC. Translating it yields CASSPRTSGYNEQFF.

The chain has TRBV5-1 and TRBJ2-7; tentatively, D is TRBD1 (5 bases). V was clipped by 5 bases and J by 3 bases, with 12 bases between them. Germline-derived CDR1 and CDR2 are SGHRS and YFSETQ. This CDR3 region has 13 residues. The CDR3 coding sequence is TGCGCCAGCAGACTCAGGGAAGGCTACGAGCAGTACTTC. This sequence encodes CASRLREGYEQYF.

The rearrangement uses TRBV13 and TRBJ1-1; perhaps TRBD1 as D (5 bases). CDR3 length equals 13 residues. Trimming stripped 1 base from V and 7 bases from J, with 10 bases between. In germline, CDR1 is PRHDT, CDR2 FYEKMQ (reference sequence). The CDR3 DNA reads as TGTGCCAGCAGCTTAGTCCGGGGGAATGAAGCTTTCTTT. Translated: CASSLVRGNEAFF.

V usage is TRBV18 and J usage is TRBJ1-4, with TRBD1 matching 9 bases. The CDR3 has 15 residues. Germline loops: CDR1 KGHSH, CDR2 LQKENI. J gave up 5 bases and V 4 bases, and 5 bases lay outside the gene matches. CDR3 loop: CASSLQGAWNEKLFF. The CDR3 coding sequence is TGTGCCAGCTCACTACAGGGGGCCTGGAATGAAAAACTGTTTTTT. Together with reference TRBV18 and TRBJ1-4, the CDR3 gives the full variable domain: NAGVMQNPRHLVRRRGQEARLRCSPMKGHSHVYWYRQLPEEGLKFMVYLQKENIIDESGMPKERFSAEFPKEGPSILRIQQVVRGDSAAYFCASSLQGAWNEKLFFGSGTQLSVL.